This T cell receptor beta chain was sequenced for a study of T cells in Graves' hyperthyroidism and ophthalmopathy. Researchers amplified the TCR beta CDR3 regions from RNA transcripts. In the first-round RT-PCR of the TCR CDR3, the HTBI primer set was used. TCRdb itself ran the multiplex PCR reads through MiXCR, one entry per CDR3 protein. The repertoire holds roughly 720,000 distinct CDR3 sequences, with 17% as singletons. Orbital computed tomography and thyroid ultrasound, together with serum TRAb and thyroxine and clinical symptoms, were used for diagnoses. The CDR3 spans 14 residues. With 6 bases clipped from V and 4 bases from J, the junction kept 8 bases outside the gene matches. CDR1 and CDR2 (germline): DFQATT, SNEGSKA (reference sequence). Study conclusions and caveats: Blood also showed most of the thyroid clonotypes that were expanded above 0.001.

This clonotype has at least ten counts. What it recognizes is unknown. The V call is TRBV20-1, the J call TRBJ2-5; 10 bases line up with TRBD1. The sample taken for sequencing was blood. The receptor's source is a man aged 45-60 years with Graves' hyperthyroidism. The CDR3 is CSAIRQGAGETQYF. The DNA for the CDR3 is TGCAGTGCGATCCGACAGGGGGCGGGAGAGACCCAGTACTTC.